Below, 11 T cell receptor beta chains from the same sample are listed, as sequenced in a study of metastatic and nonmetastatic thyroid tumors. Ahead of thyroid surgery, no patient had received treatment of any kind. TCRdb re-called clones from the PCR reads using MiXCR. The data show over 40,000 clones, with approximately 10% seen just once and under 30% held by the top ten. Sequencing used blood. These receptors were collected from a female donor with papillary thyroid cancer or a benign thyroid nodule (not recorded which). Some clones in this sample may be carry-over from other donors' samples.

This clone was counted many times. V is TRBV10-3 and J is TRBJ1-1, with 9 bases fitting TRBD1. Germline CDR1 ENHRY, CDR2 SYGVKD. The CDR3 totals 13 residues. V shed 2 bases and J 12 bases; nucleotides not matched to a gene: 7. In DNA form, the CDR3 reads TGTGCCATCAGTGAGAGCGGGGACAGGGCAACTTTCTTT. This gives the protein CAISESGDRATFF.

This clone was found many times. The gene calls are TRBV24-1 and TRBJ2-7, with TRBD1 as a possible D gene (6 bases). This CDR3 has 14 amino acids. Germline loops: CDR1 KGHDR, CDR2 SFDVKD. Trimming stripped 4 bases from V and 4 bases from J, with 13 bases between. Written as DNA, the CDR3 is TGTGCCACCAGTGAGTCCGACAGGTTTTACGAGCAGTACTTC. Protein: CATSESDRFYEQYF.

The gene calls are TRBV19 and TRBJ2-3; D call uncertain. This CDR3 comprises 15 residues. Germline V gene data show CDR1 as LNHDA and CDR2 as SQIVND (reference sequence). Trimming removed 1 base at V and 2 bases at J, with 10 bases between. The CDR3 DNA is TGTGCCAGTAGTATAGGCGGCGGTAACACAGATACGCAGTATTTT. This encodes CASSIGGGNTDTQYF.

This clone was picked up many times. This chain joins TRBV30 and TRBJ1-2; D gene uncertain. CDR3 length: 13 amino acids. Trimming removed 8 bases at V and 0 bases at J, with 13 bases between. Germline lookup yields CDR1 GTSNPN and CDR2 SVGIG (reference sequence). The CDR3 reads CARQELSNYGYTF. CDR3 sequence (DNA): TGTGCCCGACAAGAGTTATCTAACTATGGCTACACCTTC.

This clone was observed at least ten times. The rearrangement links TRBV30 to TRBJ1-2, with 7 bases aligning to TRBD1. J lost 6 bases, V lost 1 base, and 2 bases had no gene match. Germline values: CDR1 GTSNPN, CDR2 SVGIG (reference sequence). The CDR3 loop spans 12 amino acids. This CDR3 is CAWSGGGDGYTF. For the CDR3, the DNA is TGTGCCTGGAGTGGAGGGGGCGATGGCTACACCTTC.

This clone was seen at least ten times. The chain is built from TRBV13 and TRBJ1-5; tentative D call: TRBD1 (6 bases). The CDR3 runs 13 residues. Germline values: CDR1 PRHDT, CDR2 FYEKMQ (reference sequence). V was clipped by 2 bases and J by 8 bases, with 10 bases between them. The DNA for the CDR3 is TGTGCCAGCAGCTTAAGGGGGGGCGAGCCCCAGCATTTT. It encodes CASSLRGGEPQHF.

In its sample, this clone was seen a few times. Since a much larger clone is just one base distant, this may be a read error. This sample also contains other DNA sequences that code for the same CDR3. The J gene is TRBJ2-3, the V gene TRBV27; D is uncertain. Trimming took off 5 bases at V and 12 bases at J, with 15 bases between the two ends. The CDR3 totals 12 residues. Looked up from germline, CDR1 is MNHEY and CDR2 is SMNVEV (reference sequence). The CDR3 loop reads CASSPNGGFQYF. CDR3 nucleotides: TGTGCCAGCAGTCCCAACGGTGGCTTCCAGTATTTT.

This clone was detected many times. The chain employs TRBV20-1 and TRBJ2-7, with TRBD1 as a possible D gene (5 bases). Trimming stripped 0 bases from V and 3 bases from J, with 9 bases between. This CDR3 comprises 13 residues. CDR1 is DFQATT, CDR2 SNEGSKA, per germline (reference sequence). CDR3 residues: CSARDNTGYEQYF. The DNA for the CDR3 is TGCAGTGCTAGAGACAATACAGGCTACGAGCAGTACTTC.

Comments on this clone: In the same sample, other DNA sequences code for this CDR3. This rearrangement joins TRBV6-1 to TRBJ2-7, with 9 bases aligning to TRBD2. This CDR3 is built from 16 residues. Losses at the gene ends were 8 bases for V and 9 bases for J; bases not matched to a gene: 20. Germline V gives CDR1 MNHNS, CDR2 SASEGT. The CDR3, as DNA: TGTGCCAGCTCTAAGGGGGCGACTAGCGGTAGCTCGGGGCAGTACTTC. Its translation is CASSKGATSGSSGQYF.

This clone was counted ten times or more. J is TRBJ1-3 and V is TRBV20-1, with 7 bases that match TRBD1. V lost 2 bases to trimming and J lost 2 bases; unmatched junction nucleotides: 3. The CDR3 is made up of 14 amino acids. From germline, CDR1 is DFQATT and CDR2 SNEGSKA (reference sequence). In nucleotides, the CDR3 is TGCAGTGCTAGAAGGACAGGCCCTGGAAACACCATATATTTT. Protein: CSARRTGPGNTIYF.

This clone came up many times. This chain uses TRBV19 with TRBJ2-1, with D possibly being TRBD1 or TRBD2 (5 bases each). Per germline, CDR1 LNHDA and CDR2 SQIVND (reference sequence). V lost 7 bases and J 8 bases, leaving 24 bases between the germline ends. The CDR3 consists of 16 residues. The chain's CDR3 is CASTLSLGRPPDEQFF. The DNA of the CDR3 is TGTGCCAGTACCCTGTCGTTGGGACGTCCTCCGGATGAGCAGTTCTTC.